This T cell receptor (beta chain) was found in a study of T cells in Graves' hyperthyroidism and ophthalmopathy. This clonotype was recorded many times. Uncontrolled infection, other autoimmune disease, pregnancy or lactation disqualified patients from enrolment. TCR beta CDR3 sequences were amplified from RNA transcripts. A first-round RT-PCR of the TCR CDR3 used the HTBI primer set. MiXCR, applied by TCRdb to the multiplex PCR reads, yields one record per CDR3 protein. Seen here are some 500,000 distinct CDR3 sequences, roughly 25% observed once, and the top ten hold approximately 10%. The V and J ends lost 4 bases and 2 bases, in that order; junction bases with no gene match: 9. The CDR3 runs to 16 residues. CDR1 is SNHLY, CDR2 FYNNEI, per germline.

This receptor was obtained from a woman aged 25 to 39 with Graves' ophthalmopathy. The gene calls are TRBV2 and TRBJ1-2; 8 bases line up with TRBD1. The material sequenced was blood. The CDR3 region has the DNA TGTGCCAGCAGTGGAGGGGACAGGACACCAAACTATGGCTACACCTTC. It is translated as CASSGGDRTPNYGYTF.